This T cell receptor (beta chain) was found in a study of T cell responses to AZD1222 COVID-19 vaccine. For this clone: What it binds is not known.

Data came from immunoSEQ multiplex PCR; TCRdb stores just in-frame clones and leaves some out. The sample shows about 120,000 clones, about 90% of them seen only once. Second-dose schedules of about 4 or about 12 weeks were combined. The CDR3 length is 16 residues. The V gene end was trimmed by 1 base and the J gene end by 8 bases; junction bases not matched to a gene: 9. CDR1 is SGHVS and CDR2 is FQNEAQ in the germline V gene. Study-wide points: The donor cohort was predominantly white British with a female majority, and clonal diversity may have been underestimated. Spike as a whole was targeted by vaccine-associated CD4 TCRs, dominant at 160-218 and 743-854. Just a handful of AZD1222 recipients tested seropositive at baseline.

The material was peripheral blood, obtained 28 days after the second AZD1222 dose. The TCR originated in an adult who received the AZD1222 COVID-19 vaccine. V is TRBV7-8 and J is TRBJ2-1; 9 bases are shared with TRBD2. The CDR3 loop is CASSLVPGLAYDEQFF. CDR3 sequence (DNA): TGTGCCAGCAGCTTAGTCCCGGGACTAGCCTATGATGAGCAGTTCTTC.